Sequencing of this T cell receptor beta chain was carried out in a study of PD-L1 blockade in urothelial cancer. Study background: At some point between 2013 and 2015, patients got going on atezolizumab, taking 1,200 mg intravenously every 3 weeks. Counts from blood samples showed a median of approximately 150,000 T cells.

Time point indicated: peripheral blood 6 weeks after treatment start. Clones were read by immunoSEQ multiplex PCR, and TCRdb kept only the in-frame ones, dropping some. Of 80,000 to 95,000 clones detected, approximately 87% appear once; the ten largest clones hold 8.4%. Germline V CDR1 and CDR2: SGHAT, FQDESV (reference sequence). CDR3 size: 15 residues. Trimming cost V 3 bases and J 8 bases, with 14 bases left between them. This clone was seen only a few times. The genes are TRBV11-1 and TRBJ1-6; the D gene is possibly TRBD1 (5 bases). The starting material was PBMCs, obtained around atezolizumab (anti-PD-L1) treatment. This TCR derives from a man between 65 and 80 years old with urothelial cancer. CDR3 DNA: TGTGCCAGCAGCTTCGCGGGGGGACTAGATTCACCCCTCCACTTT. This encodes CASSFAGGLDSPLHF.